Below are 28 T cell receptor beta chains sequenced from a single sample in a study of type 1 regulatory T cells. A single record per CDR3 protein comes from TCRdb applying MiXCR to the reads. The sample has about 68,000 distinct CDR3 sequences, around 57% seen once; the top ten hold 7.6%. No antigen has been assigned to these receptors. The specimen was cultured T cells, either the whole culture or a sorted T cell fraction (not recorded which). Noted subset: Tr1-enriched cell product generated in vitro against host alloantigens. The receptors here all came from a human donor in good health.

This clonotype was recorded a few times. The chain is built from TRBV20-1 and TRBJ1-3, with D hard to call. Trimming pared 1 base from V and 4 bases from J, leaving 8 bases between. Germline assignment: CDR1 DFQATT and CDR2 SNEGSKA (reference sequence). The CDR3 has 13 amino acids. For the CDR3, the DNA is TGCAGTGCTAGAGTAGATCTGGGAAACACCATATATTTT. This translates into CSARVDLGNTIYF.

This clonotype was observed a single time. The J gene is TRBJ1-1, the V gene TRBV29-1; D not certain. CDR3 size: 11 residues. CDR1 SQVTM and CDR2 ANQGSEA come from the germline V gene. Trimming removed 5 bases from V and 9 bases from J, with 13 bases in between. The chain's CDR3 is CSVFIGSQAFF. The CDR3 region has the DNA TGCAGCGTTTTTATTGGGTCTCAAGCTTTCTTT.

This rearrangement joins TRBV5-1 to TRBJ2-4, with D maybe TRBD1 (7 bases). CDR1 is SGHRS and CDR2 is YFSETQ in the germline V gene. The CDR3 contains 16 residues. Deletions cut 4 bases from V and 7 bases from J, with 21 bases between. The CDR3 reads CASSKEAGAGGNIQYF. CDR3 coding DNA: TGCGCCAGCAGCAAGGAGGCTGGCGCAGGGGGGAACATTCAGTACTTC.

The chain has TRBV25-1 and TRBJ2-3, with D tentatively TRBD2 (5 bases). CDR3 length equals 14 residues. Germline assignment: CDR1 MGHDK and CDR2 SYGVNS. Trimming removed 4 bases from V and 7 bases from J, with 15 bases in between. CDR3 DNA: TGTGCCAGCAGTGGGTCGGGGAGCGCGAATACGCAGTATTTT. Protein product: CASSGSGSANTQYF.

The J gene is TRBJ2-1, the V gene TRBV20-1; 11 positions agree with TRBD2. Per germline, CDR1 DFQATT and CDR2 SNEGSKA (reference sequence). The CDR3 consists of 15 residues. Losses at the gene ends were 1 base for V and 6 bases for J; bases not matched to a gene: 5. CDR3 loop: CSARVGTSGGNEQFF. The CDR3 DNA is TGCAGTGCTAGAGTAGGGACTAGCGGTGGCAATGAGCAGTTCTTC.

This sequence joins TRBV10-3 and TRBJ2-7; 12 bases agree with TRBD2. Germline CDR1 is ENHRY and CDR2 is SYGVKD. The CDR3 is 15 residues long. Unmatched junction bases numbered 6, after V lost 0 bases and J lost 9 bases. The CDR3 is CAISESRLAGAVQYF. In DNA form, the CDR3 reads TGTGCCATCAGTGAGTCTCGACTAGCGGGAGCGGTGCAGTACTTC.

This chain connects TRBV19 to TRBJ2-3; TRBD2 matches 8 bases. The ends lost 9 bases at V and 0 bases at J; junction bases unmatched: 5. Germline lookup yields CDR1 LNHDA and CDR2 SQIVND (reference sequence). The CDR3 is made up of 14 amino acids. CDR3 nucleotide sequence: TGTGCCAGGTTCTCTAGCGGGAGCACAGATACGCAGTATTTT. Translation gives CARFSSGSTDTQYF.

This clonotype was seen ten or more times. This chain joins TRBV9 and TRBJ1-2; no definite D call. CDR1 is SGDLS and CDR2 is YYNGEE in the germline V gene. The CDR3 sequence is 15 residues long. Trimming shortened V by 3 bases and J by 7 bases, and 19 bases separated the two germline ends. The CDR3 DNA is TGTGCCAGCAGCGCTGAGACTGGCGCTCTCCTTGGCTACACCTTC. Amino acids: CASSAETGALLGYTF.

A single count supports this clonotype. The chain combines TRBV30 with TRBJ2-3; 13 bases match TRBD2. The CDR3 loop spans 16 amino acids. Germline V CDR1 and CDR2: GTSNPN, SVGIG (reference sequence). After removal of 2 bases from V and 3 bases from J, the junction contained 5 bases not matched to a gene. Here the CDR3 DNA reads TGTGCCTGGAGTCCCGGGACTAGCGGGAAGACAGATACGCAGTATTTT. Translation: CAWSPGTSGKTDTQYF.

The V call is TRBV6-2 or TRBV6-3, the J call TRBJ2-6; D uncertain. Trimming removed 9 bases from V and 0 bases from J, with 9 bases in between. The CDR3 length is 14 residues. The germline CDR1 and CDR2 sequences are MNHEY and SVGEGT. CDR3 loop: CASDGNSGANVLTF. The CDR3 bases are TGTGCCAGTGACGGTAACTCTGGGGCCAACGTCCTGACTTTC.

Turning to this clonotype: At one end, the junction sequence differs from germline, possibly due to a read error. The rearrangement joins TRBV12-3 or TRBV12-4 to TRBJ1-1; tentatively, D is TRBD1 (5 bases). The CDR3 spans 14 residues. The CDR3, as DNA: TGTGCCAGCAGGTTAGCGGGGCCGAACACTGAAGCTTTCTTT. Amino acids: CASRLAGPNTEAFF.

The chain combines TRBV7-3 with TRBJ2-3; weak D call: TRBD2 (5 bases). The CDR3 length is 14 residues. CDR1 and CDR2 from the germline V gene are SGHTA and FQGTGA. V lost 5 bases and J lost 3, with 12 bases in between. CDR3 loop: CASSPLSGTDTQYF. In DNA, the CDR3 is TGTGCCAGCAGCCCGCTCTCGGGGACAGATACGCAGTATTTT.

The V and J genes are TRBV20-1 and TRBJ2-3, with D unresolved. The CDR3 extends over 12 amino acids. Looked up from germline, CDR1 is DFQATT and CDR2 is SNEGSKA (reference sequence). Trimming cost V 3 bases and J 2 bases, with 6 bases left between them. The CDR3 DNA reads as TGCAGTGCTAGGACTCACACAGATACGCAGTATTTT. It yields the protein CSARTHTDTQYF.

In its sample, this clonotype was seen a few times. The chain uses TRBV19 and TRBJ2-3; D might be TRBD2 (6 bases). The CDR3 length is 15 residues. Germline CDR1 reads LNHDA; CDR2 reads SQIVND (reference sequence). V gave up 8 bases and J gave up 4 bases, with 19 bases separating them. DNA of the CDR3: TGTGCCAGTGAACCGGGACTTTTCGTCCCAGATACGCAGTATTTT. This gives the protein CASEPGLFVPDTQYF.

The chain combines TRBV7-9 with TRBJ1-1; 7 bases are a match to TRBD1. The germline V gene encodes CDR1 SEHNR and CDR2 FQNEAQ (reference sequence). V gave up 4 bases and J gave up 2 bases; unmatched junction bases: 7. The CDR3 runs 15 residues. The CDR3 bases are TGTGCCAGCAGCTCGCTGGGACAGACTAACACTGAAGCTTTCTTT. Amino acids: CASSSLGQTNTEAFF. The complete variable domain, with remaining parts taken from reference TRBV7-9 and TRBJ1-1, reads DTGVSQNPRHKITKRGQNVTFRCDPISEHNRLYWYRQTLGQGPEFLTYFQNEAQLEKSRLLSDRFSAERPKGSFSTLEIQRTEQGDSAMYLCASSSLGQTNTEAFFGQGTRLTVV.

The chain carries TRBV4-1 and TRBJ2-7; 10 positions agree with TRBD1. Germline V gene lookup returns CDR1 MGHRA and CDR2 YSYEKL. The CDR3 is made up of 14 amino acids. V lost 5 bases, J lost 5 bases, and 6 bases stayed unmatched. The CDR3 DNA is TGCGCCAGCAGCAGGGACAGGGGTTTCGACGAGCAGTACTTC. Protein product: CASSRDRGFDEQYF.

The chain combines TRBV12-3 or TRBV12-4 with TRBJ2-2; a weak D match, TRBD1 (5 bases). Trimming pared 6 bases from V and 3 bases from J, leaving 14 bases between. CDR3 size: 15 residues. CDR3 region: CASRDDRIYTGELFF. The DNA of the CDR3 is TGTGCCAGCAGAGATGACAGAATATACACCGGGGAGCTGTTTTTT.

The rearrangement uses TRBV6-1 and TRBJ1-4, with D tentatively TRBD1 (6 bases). V was pared by 2 bases and J by 2 bases, with 9 bases between. Germline loops: CDR1 MNHNS, CDR2 SASEGT. There are 15 residues in the CDR3. CDR3: CASSEIRGTNEKLFF. DNA for the CDR3: TGTGCCAGCAGTGAAATTAGGGGGACTAATGAAAAACTGTTTTTT.

The rearrangement links TRBV20-1 to TRBJ1-5; TRBD1 matches at 8 bases. The trim removed 6 bases at V and 0 bases at J, leaving 4 bases unmatched. CDR1 and CDR2 (germline): DFQATT, SNEGSKA (reference sequence). The CDR3 extends over 14 amino acids. Written as DNA, the CDR3 is TGCAGTGCCCCCGACAGGGGTAGCAATCAGCCCCAGCATTTT. This translates into CSAPDRGSNQPQHF.

The chain couples TRBV2 to TRBJ2-5, with D perhaps matching TRBD1 (5 bases). CDR1 is SNHLY and CDR2 is FYNNEI in the germline V gene. The CDR3 totals 13 residues. V was shortened by 4 bases and J by 4 bases, with 10 bases between the two germline ends. The CDR3 reads CASSVDSVETQYF. The CDR3 DNA reads as TGTGCCAGCAGTGTCGACAGTGTAGAGACCCAGTACTTC. The complete variable domain, with remaining parts taken from reference TRBV2 and TRBJ2-5, reads EPEVTQTPSHQVTQMGQEVILRCVPISNHLYFYWYRQILGQKVEFLVSFYNNEISEKSEIFDDQFSVERPDGSNFTLKIRSTKLEDSAMYFCASSVDSVETQYFGPGTRLLVL.

The V and J genes are TRBV20-1 and TRBJ2-3; 14 positions agree with TRBD2. CDR1 and CDR2 (germline): DFQATT, SNEGSKA (reference sequence). The CDR3 is 14 amino acids. The V gene end was trimmed by 2 bases and the J gene end by 9 bases; junction bases not matched to a gene: 4. The CDR3 sequence: CSARIGTSGGTQYF. The CDR3 region has the DNA TGCAGTGCTAGAATCGGGACTAGCGGGGGAACGCAGTATTTT.

The CDR3 loop is CASSRGGQLKETQYF. In DNA, the CDR3 is TGCGCCAGCAGCCGGGGGGGACAGCTTAAAGAGACCCAGTACTTC. V gene TRBV5-1 combines with J gene TRBJ2-5, with D tentatively TRBD2 (8 bases). V shed 4 bases and J shed 3 bases, with 16 bases lying between them. This CDR3 comprises 15 residues. The germline V gene encodes CDR1 SGHRS and CDR2 YFSETQ.

The chain couples TRBV5-1 to TRBJ2-1, with D hard to call. V lost 1 base and J lost 9, with 11 bases in between. The CDR3 covers 13 residues. Germline-derived CDR1 and CDR2 are SGHRS and YFSETQ. The CDR3 sequence is CASSLTDAGEQFF. CDR3 coding DNA: TGCGCCAGCAGCTTGACCGACGCAGGTGAGCAGTTCTTC.

This chain connects TRBV20-1 to TRBJ2-3; perhaps TRBD2 as D (5 bases). V lost 5 bases, J lost 0 bases, and 6 bases lay in between. The V gene's germline CDR1 is DFQATT and CDR2 SNEGSKA (reference sequence). The CDR3 is 12 residues long. CDR3 sequence: CSAGRSTDTQYF. The CDR3 DNA follows: TGCAGTGCTGGGAGAAGCACAGATACGCAGTATTTT.

This chain links TRBV4-2 with TRBJ1-2, with D perhaps TRBD1 (5 bases). The germline CDR1 and CDR2 sequences are LGHNA and YNFKEQ. Trimming pared 0 bases from V and 2 bases from J, leaving 13 bases between. CDR3 size: 16 residues. The CDR3 nucleotides read TGTGCCAGCAGCCAAGAGACGGGGGGTCCCAACTATGGCTACACCTTC. It encodes CASSQETGGPNYGYTF.

The V and J genes are TRBV12-3 or TRBV12-4 and TRBJ2-7, with 11 bases aligning to TRBD2. This CDR3 is built from 15 residues. Unmatched junction bases numbered 8, after V lost 5 bases and J lost 5 bases. CDR3 sequence reads: CASSASLAGANEQYF. CDR3 DNA sequence: TGTGCCAGCAGTGCGTCACTAGCGGGAGCAAACGAGCAGTACTTC.

This rearrangement joins TRBV6-1 to TRBJ2-1; D could derive from TRBD1 or TRBD2 (5 bases each). This CDR3 is 12 amino acids long. V was clipped by 6 bases and J by 4 bases, with 7 bases between them. Germline-derived CDR1 and CDR2 are MNHNS and SASEGT. CDR3 sequence (DNA): TGTGCCAGCAGGAGGGGTTACAATGAGCAGTTCTTC. Protein sequence: CASRRGYNEQFF.

The rearrangement links TRBV20-1 to TRBJ1-5; D perhaps matches TRBD1 (6 bases). Between the trimmed V and J ends, which lost 2 bases and 5 bases, there was a span of 10 bases. The CDR3 is made up of 13 amino acids. CDR1 is DFQATT, CDR2 SNEGSKA, per germline (reference sequence). CDR3 bases: TGCAGTGCTAGAACAGGGTGGGATCAGCCCCAGCATTTT. This codes for CSARTGWDQPQHF.